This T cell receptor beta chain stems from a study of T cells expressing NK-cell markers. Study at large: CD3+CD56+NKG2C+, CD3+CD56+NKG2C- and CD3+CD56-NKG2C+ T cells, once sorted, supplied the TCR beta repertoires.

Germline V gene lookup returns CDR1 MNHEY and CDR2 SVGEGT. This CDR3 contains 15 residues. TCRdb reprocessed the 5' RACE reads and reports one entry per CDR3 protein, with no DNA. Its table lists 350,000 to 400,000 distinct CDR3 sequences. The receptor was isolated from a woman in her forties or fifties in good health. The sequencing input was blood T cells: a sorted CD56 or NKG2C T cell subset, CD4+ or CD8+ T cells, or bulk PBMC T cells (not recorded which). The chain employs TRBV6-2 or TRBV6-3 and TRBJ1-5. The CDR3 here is CASSPSAYSNQPQHF.